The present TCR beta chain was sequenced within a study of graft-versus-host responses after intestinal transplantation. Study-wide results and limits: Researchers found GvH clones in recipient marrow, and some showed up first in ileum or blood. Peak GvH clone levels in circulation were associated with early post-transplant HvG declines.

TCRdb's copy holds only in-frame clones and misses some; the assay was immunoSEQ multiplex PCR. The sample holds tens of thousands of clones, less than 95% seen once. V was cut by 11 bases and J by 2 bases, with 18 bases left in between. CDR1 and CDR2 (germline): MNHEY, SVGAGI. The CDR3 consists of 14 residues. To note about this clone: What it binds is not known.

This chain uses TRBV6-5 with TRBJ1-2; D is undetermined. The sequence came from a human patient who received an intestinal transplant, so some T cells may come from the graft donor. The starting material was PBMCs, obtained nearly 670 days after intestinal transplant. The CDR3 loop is CAGPKGGVNYGYTF. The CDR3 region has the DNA TGTGCCGGACCCAAAGGTGGGGTGAACTATGGCTACACCTTC.